The 2 T cell receptor beta chains in this list originate from one sample, sequenced in a study of regulatory dendritic cells for organ transplantation listed by TCRdb under 2017. Sorted T cell subsets were CFSE-labeled and co-cultured for approximately 5 days with allogeneic regulatory or mature dendritic cells at a 1:10 DC:T ratio. Their antigen targets remain unknown. Preparation of the library involved the immunoSEQ multiplex PCR assay. Drawn from immuneACCESS, this table holds only the in-frame rearrangements with V and J called that TCRdb kept. Clones are partly lost; checked studies trace under half to an unresolved V gene and leave the rest unexplained. This sample is represented by about 3,700 clones; 59% of them were singletons. The ten largest clonotypes hold roughly 20% of the sample. The sequencing sample was made of memory CD8+ T cells from blood cultured with dendritic cells. The cell subset or site tag for this specimen amounts to: CD45RO+ memory T cells. These receptors came from a human donor in good health.

The chain links TRBV5-1 to TRBJ1-1; maybe TRBD1 (5 bases). From germline, CDR1 is SGHRS and CDR2 YFSETQ. The CDR3 totals 13 residues. The ends were cut back, 0 bases at V and 4 bases at J, with 7 bases in the middle. CDR3 DNA sequence: TGCGCCAGCAGCTTGGGGGGACTCACTGAAGCTTTCTTT. It codes for CASSLGGLTEAFF.

The CDR3 bases are TGTGCCAGCAGTCAGGGACTAACAGATACGCAGTATTTT. Its protein is CASSQGLTDTQYF. The chain is built from TRBV2 and TRBJ2-3, with 7 bases fitting TRBD2. The CDR3 is made up of 13 amino acids. Germline-derived CDR1 and CDR2 are SNHLY and FYNNEI. V was clipped by 5 bases and J by 3 bases; unmatched bases: 2.